Shown below are 6 T cell receptor beta chains from a single sample sequenced in a study of identical twins. Each CDR3 protein is one row after TCRdb ran MiXCR on the 5' RACE reads. The sample shows approximately 230,000 distinct CDR3 sequences, over 5% of them seen only once. These same records also appear under a second study, on T cells expressing NK-cell markers.

Sequenced: CD8+ T cells sorted from blood. Source of these receptors: a woman under 30 in good health.

The chain has TRBV4-1 and TRBJ1-1; D may be TRBD1 (6 bases). Germline loops: CDR1 MGHRA, CDR2 YSYEKL. Deletions cut 8 bases from V and 5 bases from J, with 21 bases between. The CDR3 is 15 residues long. Here the CDR3 reads CASRDQKDSRTEAFF. The DNA of the CDR3 is TGCGCCAGCCGAGACCAAAAGGACAGTCGGACTGAAGCTTTCTTT.

This clonotype appeared many times. Its ends do not fully match the called genes, so a read error is possible. This chain joins TRBV27 and TRBJ2-1; weak D call: TRBD2 (5 bases). The V gene's germline CDR1 is MNHEY and CDR2 SMNVEV (reference sequence). CDR3 length: 14 amino acids. CDR3 sequence (DNA): TGTGCCAGCAGTCCCTCCGGACCGCCCGGACTGTTGTATTTC. This sequence encodes CASSPSGPPGLLYF.

This chain links TRBV12-3 or TRBV12-4 with TRBJ1-3; 9 bases agree with TRBD1. Trimming took 6 bases from V and 4 from J; bases not matched to a gene: 10. This CDR3 is 16 amino acids long. CDR3 sequence: CASSYTQGAKGNTIYF. The CDR3 DNA follows: TGTGCCAGCAGCTATACACAGGGGGCGAAAGGAAACACCATATATTTT.

The chain uses TRBV7-9 and TRBJ1-1, with D hard to call. Per the germline V gene, CDR1 is SEHNR and CDR2 is FQNEAQ (reference sequence). V lost 1 base and J lost 2, with 14 bases in between. The CDR3 is 16 residues long. DNA for the CDR3: TGTGCCAGCAGCTTAGTACGGGGAAACCTAAACACTGAAGCTTTCTTT. Its protein is CASSLVRGNLNTEAFF. The complete variable domain, with remaining parts taken from reference TRBV7-9 and TRBJ1-1, reads DTGVSQNPRHKITKRGQNVTFRCDPISEHNRLYWYRQTLGQGPEFLTYFQNEAQLEKSRLLSDRFSAERPKGSFSTLEIQRTEQGDSAMYLCASSLVRGNLNTEAFFGQGTRLTVV.

The chain carries TRBV11-2 and TRBJ2-7, with 10 bases lining up with TRBD1. Germline loops: CDR1 SGHAT, CDR2 FQNNGV. Losses at the gene ends were 0 bases for V and 3 bases for J; bases not matched to a gene: 2. The CDR3 contains 15 residues. CDR3 region: CASSLEDRGNYEQYF. The CDR3 DNA sequence: TGTGCCAGCAGCTTAGAGGACAGGGGGAACTACGAGCAGTACTTC.

The genes are TRBV6-2 or TRBV6-3 and TRBJ2-1; the D is unclear. Trimming removed 6 bases at V and 8 bases at J, with 17 bases between. Germline assignment: CDR1 MNHEY and CDR2 SVGEGT. The CDR3 loop spans 14 amino acids. The CDR3 bases are TGTGCCAGCAGACCCTCTTTACTTCGGGATGAGCAGTTCTTC. Its translation is CASRPSLLRDEQFF.